One sample yielded the 13 T cell receptor beta chains listed below, sequenced in a study of HIV-infected patients and healthy controls. Whole blood was used without fractionation, so all unsorted peripheral T cells were included. cDNA was made from roughly 500 ng RNA using alpha and beta constant primers. Using multiplexing indices, alpha and beta chain libraries were generated apart by chain-specific third strand synthesis. Using its own MiXCR run on the 5' RACE reads, TCRdb lists one record per CDR3 protein. The sample includes roughly 6,500 distinct CDR3 sequences, over 9.5% of them seen just once. Specimen: blood, collected before antiretroviral therapy. The source is an adult with HIV infection.

The chain recombines TRBV9 with TRBJ1-1; D may be TRBD1 (5 bases). CDR3 length: 16 residues. Germline V gene lookup returns CDR1 SGDLS and CDR2 YYNGEE. The V end lost 0 bases, the J end lost 3 bases, and 15 bases lay between the germline ends. CDR3: CASSVAVWGMDTEAFF. For the CDR3, the DNA is TGTGCCAGCAGCGTAGCGGTTTGGGGCATGGACACTGAAGCTTTCTTT. The full variable domain, completed using reference TRBV9 and TRBJ1-1, is DSGVTQTPKHLITATGQRVTLRCSPRSGDLSVYWYQQSLDQGLQFLIQYYNGEERAKGNILERFSAQQFPDLHSELNLSSLELGDSALYFCASSVAVWGMDTEAFFGQGTRLTVV.

By its share, this clonotype is medium-sized. The gene calls are TRBV2 and TRBJ1-5; D may be TRBD1 (5 bases). Deletions cut 6 bases from V and 0 bases from J, with 24 bases between. The CDR3 has 19 amino acids. Germline CDR1 SNHLY, CDR2 FYNNEI. The CDR3: CASRTLRTGENFSNQPQHF. The CDR3 DNA reads as TGTGCCAGCAGAACTCTCCGGACGGGGGAGAATTTTAGCAATCAGCCCCAGCATTTT.

This clonotype was counted only a few times. The chain links TRBV12-3 or TRBV12-4 to TRBJ2-3; D remains ambiguous. Trimming stripped 1 base from V and 0 bases from J, with 8 bases between. The CDR3 consists of 15 residues. CDR3 sequence: CASSLDQTSTDTQYF. For the CDR3, the DNA is TGTGCCAGCAGTTTAGATCAGACTAGCACAGATACGCAGTATTTT.

The chain couples TRBV6-5 to TRBJ2-1; D may be TRBD2 (6 bases). The CDR3 extends over 15 amino acids. Trimming removed 6 bases at V and 6 bases at J, with 18 bases between. Per the germline V gene, CDR1 is MNHEY and CDR2 is SVGAGI. Here the CDR3 reads CASRPGLGRGNEQFF. As DNA, the CDR3 is TGTGCCAGCAGACCGGGACTCGGCCGAGGCAATGAGCAGTTCTTC.

This clonotype came up a few times. The chain has TRBV12-3 or TRBV12-4 and TRBJ1-5; perhaps TRBD1 as D (5 bases). Deletions cut 1 base from V and 3 bases from J, with 13 bases between. CDR3 length: 16 residues. CDR3 sequence reads: CASSLEMAGSNQPQHF. CDR3 bases: TGTGCCAGCAGTTTAGAGATGGCAGGGTCCAATCAGCCCCAGCATTTT.

This CDR3 is CASSYSNTEAFF. As DNA, the CDR3 is TGTGCCAGCAGTTACTCGAACACTGAAGCTTTCTTT. The V gene is TRBV6-5, the J gene TRBJ1-1, with D hard to call. Trimming pared 0 bases from V and 1 base from J, leaving 0 bases between. The CDR3 totals 12 residues. Germline CDR1 and CDR2: MNHEY and SVGAGI.

This clonotype rates as medium-sized. The CDR3 spells CASSAGSRDRGTDTQYF. The CDR3, as DNA: TGCGCCAGCAGCGCGGGCAGCCGGGACAGGGGCACAGATACGCAGTATTTT. This chain uses TRBV5-1 with TRBJ2-3, with 9 bases aligning to TRBD1. The trim removed 4 bases at V and 1 base at J, leaving 10 bases unmatched. The CDR3 totals 17 residues. Germline-derived CDR1 and CDR2 are SGHRS and YFSETQ.

In its sample, this clonotype is medium-sized (0.01 to 0.1%). The chain has TRBV13 and TRBJ1-2; 7 positions match TRBD1. The ends lost 5 bases at V and 2 bases at J; junction bases unmatched: 2. The CDR3 consists of 13 residues. CDR1 is PRHDT, CDR2 FYEKMQ, per germline (reference sequence). Written as DNA, the CDR3 is TGTGCCAGCAGCGGGACAGCGAACTATGGCTACACCTTC. Amino acid sequence: CASSGTANYGYTF.

This clonotype occurred a few times. The rearrangement joins TRBV28 to TRBJ1-5; 7 nucleotides align to TRBD1. V lost 5 bases, J lost 0 bases, and 10 bases stayed unmatched. Germline V lookup: CDR1 MDHEN, CDR2 SYDVKM. The CDR3 spans 17 residues. The CDR3 here is CASSGLGQAYSNQPQHF. The DNA of the CDR3 is TGTGCCAGCAGTGGATTAGGACAGGCCTATAGCAATCAGCCCCAGCATTTT.

This clonotype was recorded many times. This sequence joins TRBV6-6 and TRBJ2-7; the match to TRBD2 covers 8 bases. The V and J ends lost 5 bases and 6 bases, in that order; junction bases with no gene match: 9. The CDR3 loop spans 14 amino acids. Per the germline V gene, CDR1 is MNHNY and CDR2 is SVGAGI (reference sequence). CDR3 in DNA: TGTGCCAGCAGTGCCTCCGGGACTAGTGCCGAGCAGTACTTC. Protein sequence: CASSASGTSAEQYF.

J is TRBJ1-3 and V is TRBV30; D unresolved. The CDR3 is 12 amino acids. The V end was cut by 1 base, the J end by 7 bases, with 8 bases between. The V gene's germline CDR1 is GTSNPN and CDR2 SVGIG (reference sequence). CDR3 DNA sequence: TGTGCCTGGAGTGAGGTCGGGAACACCATATATTTT. As protein: CAWSEVGNTIYF.

This clonotype came up once. This may stem from a read error, because a much larger clone lies one nucleotide away. This chain connects TRBV19 to TRBJ1-2, with 8 bases identical to TRBD1. The CDR3 length is 17 residues. Germline V CDR1 and CDR2: LNHDA, SQIVND (reference sequence). V shed 5 bases and J 3 bases; nucleotides not matched to a gene: 14. The CDR3 loop is CASSLLGQANFYYGYTF. The CDR3 DNA follows: TGTGCCAGTAGTTTACTGGGACAGGCAAACTTTTACTATGGCTACACCTTC.

This clonotype is judged medium-sized. This chain links TRBV20-1 with TRBJ2-7, with D uncertain. Looked up from germline, CDR1 is DFQATT and CDR2 is SNEGSKA (reference sequence). V lost 3 bases and J lost 2, with 14 bases in between. The CDR3 extends over 14 amino acids. The DNA for the CDR3 is TGCAGTGCTAGTAACTGGTCCCCTGCCTACGAGCAGTACTTC. Protein sequence: CSASNWSPAYEQYF.